What follows describes a single T cell receptor (beta chain). Its specificity is not known. A much larger clonotype is one base distant, so this may be a read error. The authors ran a second PCR of roughly 7 to 11 cycles using a sample-barcoded 5' primer and a J-beta primer mix. Each CDR3 protein is one row after TCRdb ran MiXCR on the 5' RACE reads. This sample has over 500,000 distinct CDR3 sequences, with around 52% found just once. The CDR3 has 16 residues. After removal of 2 bases from V and 4 bases from J, the junction contained 4 bases not matched to a gene. The germline V gene has CDR1 PRHDT and CDR2 FYEKMQ (reference sequence). Isolated PBMCs totaled at least 6.5 million in each sample. Each sample yielded at least 6 micrograms of PBMC total RNA. The source of the sample is a study of blood T cells in healthy people across ages. Study outcomes and limitations: There were more naive CD4+ cells and higher diversity in long-lived donors than in aged donors. Naive T cell percentage and TCR beta diversity correlated strongly.

The chain uses TRBV13 and TRBJ2-1, with 11 bases aligning to TRBD2. The sequencing input was blood. This sequence was found in a woman older than 75 in good health. The chain's CDR3 is CASSLRASGGYNEQFF. Written as DNA, the CDR3 is TGTGCCAGCAGCTTACGGGCTAGCGGGGGGTACAATGAGCAGTTCTTC.